The rows below give T cell receptor beta chains drawn from one sample of a study of human T cells and chemical hapten exposure. TCRdb reprocessed the RACE reads with MiXCR, giving one entry per CDR3 protein. The sample records around 130,000 distinct CDR3 sequences, 8.5% to 9.5% being singletons. Sample: whole blood. These receptors originate from a male donor in good health. Some clones in this sample may be carry-over from other donors' samples. The CDR3 runs from the conserved cysteine through the conserved F or W. The D gene is left open where the match is weak. Some rows mark clone size as missing; the rest say once, few, many or name a class of expanded clone.

17 | TRBJ2-1 | TRBD2 | few | TRBV6-2/TRBV6-3 | TGTGCCAGCAGTTACCCCAGTTTGAGCGGGGGGGACGATGAGCAGTTCTTC | CASSYPSLSGGDDEQFF
16 | TRBJ2-7 | TRBD1 | few | TRBV3-1 | TGTGCCAGCAGCCCTCTTACAGGGGGTACCTACTACGAGCAGTACTTC | CASSPLTGGTYYEQYF
14 | TRBJ2-3 | NA | few | TRBV29-1 | TGCAGCGTTAACTCCCTCGGAGTGACAGATACGCAGTATTTT | CSVNSLGVTDTQYF
16 | TRBJ2-3 | NA | many | TRBV6-6 | TGTGCCAGCAGTTACTCGAGTTCGAGGCGCACAGATACGCAGTATTTT | CASSYSSSRRTDTQYF
16 | TRBJ2-3 | TRBD1 | many | TRBV5-1 | TGCGCCAGCAGGGCCGGACAGGGGGCCAGCACAGATACGCAGTATTTT | CASRAGQGASTDTQYF
12 | TRBJ1-1 | NA | many | TRBV7-9 | TGCGCCAGCAGCTTGGAAAACACTGAAGCTTTCTTT | CASSLENTEAFF
15 | TRBJ2-3 | TRBD2 | many | TRBV11-2 | TGTGCCAGCAGCTTGCTAGCGGGGCGCACAGATACGCAGTATTTT | CASSLLAGRTDTQYF
16 | TRBJ1-4 | NA | NA | TRBV6-5 | TGTGCCAGCAGTTACTTCACCACCGCAACTAATGAAAAACTGTTTTTT | CASSYFTTATNEKLFF
14 | TRBJ2-7 | TRBD1 | NA | TRBV5-1 | TGCGCCAGCTCCCCGGGGGGACAGGGCTACGAGCAGTACTTC | CASSPGGQGYEQYF
15 | TRBJ1-5 | NA | NA | TRBV12-3/TRBV12-4 | TGTGCCAGCAGTTCGGGTGGAGGGGAGAATCAGCCCCAGCATTTT | CASSSGGGENQPQHF
19 | TRBJ1-4 | TRBD1 | NA | TRBV5-6 | TGTACCAGCAGCAGACTTGGGAGGACAGGGGGAAGCACTAATGAAAAACTGTTTTTT | CTSSRLGRTGGSTNEKLFF
13 | TRBJ2-2 | NA | NA | TRBV29-1 | TGCAGCGCAAGATCCCCCGACACCGGGGAGCTGTTTTTT | CSARSPDTGELFF